Sequencing of this T cell receptor beta chain was carried out in a study of T cell clusters in autoimmune cytopenias. The germline V gene has CDR1 SNHLY and CDR2 FYNNEI. This CDR3 contains 15 residues. Roughly 40,000 genome equivalents of blood DNA were amplified for TRB. Study results and caveats: Primary autoimmune cytopenia patients appeared to lack physiological T cell clusters present in healthy donors. TRB repertoire shifts in secondary cytopenia and chronic lymphocytic leukemia mostly reflected lymphoma, not autoimmunity.

As for this clonotype: Its antigen remains unknown.

One tube held mixed TRB-A and TRB-B primer pools for touch-down PCR. TCRdb re-analyzed the multiplex PCR reads; it lists each CDR3 protein once, without DNA. Reported are approximately 630 distinct CDR3 sequences; the ten largest clones contain around 16%. These data were also reused for a study on T cell repertoires in aging, cancer and after chemotherapy.

The sequenced material came from peripheral blood. The sequence was collected from a human donor with chronic lymphocytic leukemia. This chain joins TRBV2 and TRBJ2-6. CDR3 residues: CASSEGGSGANVLTF. The variable domain in full, completed from reference TRBV2 and TRBJ2-6, reads EPEVTQTPSHQVTQMGQEVILRCVPISNHLYFYWYRQILGQKVEFLVSFYNNEISEKSEIFDDQFSVERPDGSNFTLKIRSTKLEDSAMYFCASSEGGSGANVLTFGAGSRLTVL.